One sample yielded the 27 T cell receptor beta chains listed below, sequenced in a study of regulatory T cells in long-lasting Graves disease. The time point: newly diagnosed GD, antithyroid drugs for less than 3 months. From RNA extracted from PBMCs, the TCR library was made. Both iRepertoire HTBI primers and Arm-PCR of CDR3 regions were used to build the TCR beta libraries. Via MiXCR, TCRdb re-called the multiplex PCR reads, giving one row per CDR3 protein. The sample records some 460,000 distinct CDR3 sequences, about a sixth being singletons. This sample also belongs to another study, concerning T cells in Graves' hyperthyroidism and ophthalmopathy.

Sequenced here: peripheral blood mononuclear cells (PBMCs), sampled at new diagnosis, from a patient treated with antithyroid drugs. The receptors come from a man aged 40-49 years with Graves disease.

This clonotype was detected a few times. A much larger clone sits a single nucleotide away, making a read error possible. The chain has TRBV7-9 and TRBJ2-7, with D perhaps TRBD1 or TRBD2 (7 bases each). This CDR3 region has 15 residues. CDR1 and CDR2 (germline): SEHNR, FQNEAQ (reference sequence). The CDR3 coding sequence is TGTGCCAGCAGCTTACTCCAGGGGGGGACCTACGGGCAGTACTTC. The encoded protein is CASSLLQGGTYGQYF.

Worth noting for this clonotype: With a much larger clone just one base away, this may be a read error. The chain is built from TRBV6-5 and TRBJ2-3; D is uncertain. The length of the CDR3 is 15 residues. V was shortened by 2 bases and J by 2 bases, with 11 bases between the two germline ends. CDR1 and CDR2 from the germline V gene are MNHEY and SVGAGI. The CDR3 loop reads CASSYGQPLTDTQYF. As DNA, the CDR3 is TGTGCCAGCAGTTACGGCCAACCCCTCACAGATACGCAGTATTTT.

This clonotype was counted many times. The J gene is TRBJ1-2, the V gene TRBV12-3 or TRBV12-4, with TRBD1 identical over 8 bases. J was trimmed by 2 bases and V by 7 bases; bases with no gene match: 6. This CDR3 is built from 14 residues. CDR3 nucleotide sequence: TGTGCCAGCACCCGGACAGGGACCAACTATGGCTACACCTTC. Its protein is CASTRTGTNYGYTF.

This clonotype has a handful of counts. The chain joins TRBV27 to TRBJ2-2, with D tentatively TRBD1 (6 bases). Trimming left V 5 bases short and J 1 base short, with 11 bases between. The CDR3 is made up of 15 amino acids. Germline CDR1 reads MNHEY; CDR2 reads SMNVEV (reference sequence). The CDR3 protein is CASSPSDRNTGELFF. In nucleotides, the CDR3 is TGTGCCAGCAGTCCCTCGGACAGGAACACCGGGGAGCTGTTTTTT.

The chain recombines TRBV6-1 with TRBJ1-2, with 9 positions matching TRBD1. Trimming took 7 bases from V and 7 from J; bases not matched to a gene: 7. The CDR3 loop spans 13 amino acids. Germline V gene lookup returns CDR1 MNHNS and CDR2 SASEGT. The CDR3 DNA is TGTGCCAGCAACGGAAGACAGGGGGTTGGCTACACCTTC. Its protein product is CASNGRQGVGYTF.

The chain combines TRBV10-3 with TRBJ1-5, with unresolved D. V was shortened by 10 bases and J by 0 bases, with 13 bases between the two germline ends. Germline values: CDR1 ENHRY, CDR2 SYGVKD. The CDR3 runs 14 residues. The CDR3 nucleotides are TGTGCCACCGATCCGGGGTATAGCAATCAGCCCCAGCATTTT. Translation: CATDPGYSNQPQHF.

This clonotype appeared many times. V and J are TRBV29-1 and TRBJ1-4, with a possible D match to TRBD1 (5 bases). Trimming shortened V by 4 bases and J by 3 bases, and 12 bases separated the two germline ends. In germline, CDR1 is SQVTM, CDR2 ANQGSEA. This CDR3 has 14 residues. CDR3 protein: CSVGYLGANEKLFF. For the CDR3, the DNA is TGCAGCGTTGGCTACCTGGGGGCTAATGAAAAACTGTTTTTT.

This clonotype has ten or more counts. This chain joins TRBV29-1 and TRBJ2-7; D is tentatively TRBD1 or TRBD2 (6 bases each). Deletions cut 6 bases from V and 1 base from J, with 19 bases between. The CDR3 is 15 residues long. In germline, CDR1 is SQVTM, CDR2 ANQGSEA. DNA of the CDR3: TGCAGCGTCGGAATCAGGGGAGGCACGTCCTACGAGCAGTACTTC. Translated: CSVGIRGGTSYEQYF.

This clonotype was seen a handful of times. This sequence joins TRBV20-1 and TRBJ1-2; a weak D match, TRBD1 (5 bases). The CDR3 runs to 13 residues. The germline V and J ends were trimmed by 0 bases and 3 bases, with 8 bases remaining between them. The germline CDR1 and CDR2 sequences are DFQATT and SNEGSKA (reference sequence). CDR3 in DNA: TGCAGTGCTAGAGAACCGGGGGACTATGGCTACACCTTC. Translation gives CSAREPGDYGYTF.

The table lists this clonotype with many counts. The rearrangement uses TRBV24-1 and TRBJ2-7; 8 nucleotides line up with TRBD1. Germline V gives CDR1 KGHDR, CDR2 SFDVKD. The junction had 5 bases not matched to a gene; V was cut back by 0 bases and J by 2 bases. This CDR3 region has 16 residues. The DNA for the CDR3 is TGTGCCACCAGTGATTTGGGACAGGGATTCACCTACGAGCAGTACTTC. Translated, it gives CATSDLGQGFTYEQYF.

The chain couples TRBV15 to TRBJ2-1; 8 bases agree with TRBD1. The germline CDR1 and CDR2 sequences are LNHNV and YYDKDF (reference sequence). The CDR3 loop spans 13 amino acids. With 5 bases clipped from V and 9 bases from J, the junction kept 6 bases outside the gene matches. The DNA for the CDR3 is TGTGCCACCAGCCCCCGACAGGGGAGTGAGCAGTTCTTC. Its translation is CATSPRQGSEQFF.

This clonotype was detected ten times or more. DNA of the CDR3: TGTGCCAGCACCCCTGCAGGGGTTTTAACCTACAATGAGCAGTTCTTC. Protein sequence: CASTPAGVLTYNEQFF. J is TRBJ2-1 and V is TRBV11-2, with D maybe TRBD1 (6 bases). The ends were cut back, 7 bases at V and 2 bases at J, with 18 bases in the middle. The CDR3 is made up of 16 amino acids. Germline loops: CDR1 SGHAT, CDR2 FQNNGV.

The CDR3 spells CASGFGRGQSGNTIYF. The CDR3 DNA reads TGTGCTAGTGGTTTTGGCAGGGGGCAGTCTGGAAACACCATATATTTT. This chain links TRBV12-5 with TRBJ1-3; TRBD1 matches 8 bases. From germline, CDR1 is LGHNT and CDR2 FRNRAP. V was clipped by 3 bases and J by 1 base; unmatched bases: 5. The CDR3 covers 16 residues.

The chain joins TRBV15 to TRBJ2-7; 11 nucleotides align to TRBD1. CDR1 LNHNV and CDR2 YYDKDF come from the germline V gene (reference sequence). The CDR3 spans 14 residues. V shed 3 bases and J 6 bases; nucleotides not matched to a gene: 4. The CDR3 region is CATSSLGTGGEQYF. CDR3 bases: TGTGCCACCAGCAGCCTGGGGACAGGGGGCGAGCAGTACTTC.

V gene TRBV5-1 combines with J gene TRBJ2-5, with 7 bases fitting TRBD1. The V gene's germline CDR1 is SGHRS and CDR2 YFSETQ. Trimming took 0 bases from V and 1 from J; bases not matched to a gene: 3. The CDR3 spans 15 residues. The CDR3 is CASSLEGTVQETQYF. The CDR3 DNA is TGCGCCAGCAGCTTGGAGGGGACAGTCCAAGAGACCCAGTACTTC. Using reference TRBV5-1 and TRBJ2-5 for the parts outside the CDR3, the full variable domain is KAGVTQTPRYLIKTRGQQVTLSCSPISGHRSVSWYQQTPGQGLQFLFEYFSETQRNKGNFPGRFSGRQFSNSRSEMNVSTLELGDSALYLCASSLEGTVQETQYFGPGTRLLVL.

This clonotype has a count of ten or more. The chain recombines TRBV28 with TRBJ2-3, with 7 positions matching TRBD2. The CDR3 totals 15 residues. V shed 5 bases, J shed 0 bases, and the junction held 5 bases outside the gene matches. Germline V gives CDR1 MDHEN, CDR2 SYDVKM. CDR3 nucleotide sequence: TGTGCCAGCAGTGCCTGGGGGGGAAGCACAGATACGCAGTATTTT. This translates into CASSAWGGSTDTQYF.

This clonotype was detected many times. The chain couples TRBV28 to TRBJ2-7; D unresolved. V shed 5 bases and J shed 5 bases, with 10 bases lying between them. The germline gives CDR1 MDHEN, CDR2 SYDVKM. The CDR3 length is 12 residues. CDR3: CASSGTPHEQYF. In nucleotides, the CDR3 is TGTGCCAGCAGTGGAACGCCCCACGAGCAGTACTTC.

The rearrangement links TRBV5-1 to TRBJ2-2, with 8 bases fitting TRBD2. The CDR3 contains 16 residues. Per germline, CDR1 SGHRS and CDR2 YFSETQ. J gave up 3 bases and V 4 bases, and 8 bases lay outside the gene matches. The CDR3 is CASSPAQRGYTGELFF. Written as DNA, the CDR3 is TGCGCCAGCAGCCCTGCACAGCGGGGGTACACCGGGGAGCTGTTTTTT.

The chain recombines TRBV3-1 with TRBJ1-2; maybe TRBD1 (6 bases). Trimming took off 4 bases at V and 7 bases at J, with 13 bases between the two ends. The CDR3 consists of 13 residues. CDR1 and CDR2 from the germline V gene are LGHDT and YNNKEL (reference sequence). The CDR3 is CASSRTSGVGYTF. The CDR3 nucleotides are TGTGCCAGCAGCCGGACCTCAGGGGTTGGCTACACCTTC.

At least ten counts were recorded for this clonotype. The chain combines TRBV6-1 with TRBJ2-7, with D maybe TRBD1 (10 bases). CDR1 is MNHNS, CDR2 SASEGT, per germline. V was cut by 5 bases and J by 1 base, with 27 bases left in between. This CDR3 has 19 amino acids. CDR3 sequence (DNA): TGTGCCAGCAGTCCTGGGACAGGGGTTAGCGGGGGCTCTTCCTACGAGCAGTACTTC. It is translated as CASSPGTGVSGGSSYEQYF.

This clonotype was detected many times. The CDR3 loop reads CASNTIGGLRSPLHF. For the CDR3, the DNA is TGTGCCAGCAACACCATAGGGGGGCTACGGTCACCCCTCCACTTT. The chain joins TRBV28 to TRBJ1-6; D might be TRBD1 (6 bases). CDR3 size: 15 residues. V lost 7 bases, J lost 10 bases, and 20 bases lay in between. The germline V gene encodes CDR1 MDHEN and CDR2 SYDVKM.

The chain carries TRBV9 and TRBJ1-4; 9 nucleotides line up with TRBD1. V trimming: 3 bases; J trimming: 6 bases; junction bases outside the gene matches: 6. Germline lookup yields CDR1 SGDLS and CDR2 YYNGEE. The CDR3 sequence is 15 residues long. In DNA, the CDR3 is TGTGCCAGCAGCGCCACGGGACAGGGCTATGAAAAACTGTTTTTT. The encoded protein is CASSATGQGYEKLFF.

The chain has TRBV7-9 and TRBJ1-2; perhaps TRBD1 as D (6 bases). Germline V gene sequence: CDR1 SEHNR, CDR2 FQNEAQ (reference sequence). CDR3 length: 12 residues. Trimming removed 7 bases from V and 4 bases from J, with 10 bases in between. In nucleotides, the CDR3 is TGTGCCAGCACCCAGGACAGCTATGGCTACACCTTC. It encodes CASTQDSYGYTF. The complete variable domain, with remaining parts taken from reference TRBV7-9 and TRBJ1-2, reads DTGVSQNPRHKITKRGQNVTFRCDPISEHNRLYWYRQTLGQGPEFLTYFQNEAQLEKSRLLSDRFSAERPKGSFSTLEIQRTEQGDSAMYLCASTQDSYGYTFGSGTRLTVV.

The chain joins TRBV5-1 to TRBJ2-7, with TRBD2 matching 8 bases. Germline V CDR1 and CDR2: SGHRS, YFSETQ. The CDR3 contains 14 residues. V was clipped by 4 bases and J by 6 bases; unmatched bases: 9. The DNA for the CDR3 is TGCGCCAGCAGCATAGCGAACGGGAGGGGCGAGCAGTACTTC. Translation: CASSIANGRGEQYF.

Ten or more counts support this clonotype. CDR3 coding DNA: TGCGCCAGCAGGCCTAGCGGGAGGGCCGGGGGTGAGCAGTTCTTC. This codes for CASRPSGRAGGEQFF. The chain is built from TRBV5-1 and TRBJ2-1, with TRBD2 matching over 12 bases. This CDR3 spans 15 amino acids. Trimming took 5 bases from V and 9 from J; bases not matched to a gene: 9. CDR1 is SGHRS and CDR2 is YFSETQ in the germline V gene. Filled out from reference TRBV5-1 and TRBJ2-1, the complete variable domain reads KAGVTQTPRYLIKTRGQQVTLSCSPISGHRSVSWYQQTPGQGLQFLFEYFSETQRNKGNFPGRFSGRQFSNSRSEMNVSTLELGDSALYLCASRPSGRAGGEQFFGPGTRLTVL.

This clonotype was observed at least ten times. The J gene is TRBJ2-1, the V gene TRBV7-2; 10 bases are shared with TRBD2. CDR3 length: 15 amino acids. V lost 3 bases and J lost 10; bases outside the gene matches: 9. Germline V gene lookup returns CDR1 SGHTA and CDR2 FQGNSA. CDR3 bases: TGTGCCAGCAGCTTCCCCGGGACTAGCGTCCGGGAGCAGTTCTTC. Its protein product is CASSFPGTSVREQFF. The variable domain in full, with the rest retrieved from reference TRBV7-2 and TRBJ2-1, is GAGVSQSPSNKVTEKGKDVELRCDPISGHTALYWYRQSLGQGLEFLIYFQGNSAPDKSGLPSDRFSAERTGGSVSTLTIQRTQQEDSAVYLCASSFPGTSVREQFFGPGTRLTVL.

About this clonotype: This may be a read error, as it is one base from a much larger clone. This CDR3 reads CASSLAGAYGEQYF. CDR3 DNA: TGTGCCAGCAGCCTTGCGGGGGCTTATGGCGAGCAGTACTTC. The gene calls are TRBV7-2 and TRBJ2-7, with D perhaps TRBD2 (7 bases). Germline CDR1 is SGHTA and CDR2 is FQGNSA. Trimming pared 5 bases from V and 6 bases from J, leaving 17 bases between. This CDR3 contains 14 residues.